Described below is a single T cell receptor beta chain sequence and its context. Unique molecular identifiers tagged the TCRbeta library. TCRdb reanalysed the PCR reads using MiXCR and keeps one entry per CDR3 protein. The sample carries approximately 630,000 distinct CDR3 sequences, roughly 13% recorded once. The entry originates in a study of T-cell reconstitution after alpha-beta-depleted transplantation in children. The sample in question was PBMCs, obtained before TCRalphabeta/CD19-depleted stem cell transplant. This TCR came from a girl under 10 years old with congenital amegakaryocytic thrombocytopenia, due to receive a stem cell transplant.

CDR3 DNA: TGCAGCGTTGCCGGGACTAGCGGTTCCACCGGGGAGCTGTTTTTT. Translated, it gives CSVAGTSGSTGELFF. The chain recombines TRBV29-1 with TRBJ2-2, with 11 bases identical to TRBD2. This CDR3 has 15 residues. V lost 4 bases to trimming and J lost 4 bases; unmatched junction nucleotides: 5. Per the germline V gene, CDR1 is SQVTM and CDR2 is ANQGSEA.